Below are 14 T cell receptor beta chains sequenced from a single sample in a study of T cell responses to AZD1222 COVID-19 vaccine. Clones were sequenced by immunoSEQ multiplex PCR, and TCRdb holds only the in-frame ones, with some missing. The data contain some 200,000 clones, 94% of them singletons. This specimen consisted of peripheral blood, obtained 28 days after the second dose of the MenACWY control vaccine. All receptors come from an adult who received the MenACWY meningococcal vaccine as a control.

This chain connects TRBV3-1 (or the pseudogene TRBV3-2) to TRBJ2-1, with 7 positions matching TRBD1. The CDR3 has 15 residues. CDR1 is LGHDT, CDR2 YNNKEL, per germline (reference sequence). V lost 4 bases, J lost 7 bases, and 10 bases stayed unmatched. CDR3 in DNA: TGTGCCAGCAGCCCCCGACAGGGCGGTCGGAATGAGCAGTTCTTC. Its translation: CASSPRQGGRNEQFF.

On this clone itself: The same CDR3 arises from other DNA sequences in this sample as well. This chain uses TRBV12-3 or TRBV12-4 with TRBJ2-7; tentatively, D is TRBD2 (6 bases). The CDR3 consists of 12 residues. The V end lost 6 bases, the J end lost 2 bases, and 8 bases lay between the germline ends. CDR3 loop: CASRGGAYEQYF. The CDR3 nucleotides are TGTGCCAGCAGGGGGGGAGCCTACGAGCAGTACTTC.

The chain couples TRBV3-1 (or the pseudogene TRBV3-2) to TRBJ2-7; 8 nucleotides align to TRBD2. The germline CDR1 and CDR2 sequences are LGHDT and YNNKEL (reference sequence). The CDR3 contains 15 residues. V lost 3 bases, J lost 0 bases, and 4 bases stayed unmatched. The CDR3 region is CASSHWTSSSYEQYF. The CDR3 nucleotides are TGTGCCAGCAGCCATTGGACTAGCAGCTCCTACGAGCAGTACTTC.

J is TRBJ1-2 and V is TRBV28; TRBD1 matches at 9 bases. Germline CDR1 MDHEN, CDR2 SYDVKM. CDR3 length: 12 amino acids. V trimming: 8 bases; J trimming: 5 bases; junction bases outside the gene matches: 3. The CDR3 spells CASSQGAYGYTF. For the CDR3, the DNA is TGTGCCAGCTCACAGGGGGCGTATGGCTACACCTTC.

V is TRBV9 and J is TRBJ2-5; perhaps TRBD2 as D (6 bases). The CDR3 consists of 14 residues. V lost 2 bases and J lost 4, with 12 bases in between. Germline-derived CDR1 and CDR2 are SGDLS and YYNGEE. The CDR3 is CASSVSSAGETQYF. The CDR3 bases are TGTGCCAGCAGCGTTTCTAGCGCCGGAGAGACCCAGTACTTC.

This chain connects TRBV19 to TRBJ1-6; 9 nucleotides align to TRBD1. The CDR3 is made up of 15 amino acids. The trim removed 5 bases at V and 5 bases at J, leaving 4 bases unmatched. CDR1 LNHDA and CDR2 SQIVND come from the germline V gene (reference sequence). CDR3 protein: CASSATGGDNSPLHF. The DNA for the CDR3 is TGTGCCAGTAGTGCGACAGGGGGGGATAATTCACCCCTCCACTTT.

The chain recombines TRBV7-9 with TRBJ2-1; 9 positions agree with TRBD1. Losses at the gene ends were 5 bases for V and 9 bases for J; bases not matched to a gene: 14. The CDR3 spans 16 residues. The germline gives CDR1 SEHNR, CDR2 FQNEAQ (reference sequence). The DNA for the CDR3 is TGTGCCAGCAGCATAAGGACAGGGGACGGGCTAGGTGAGCAGTTCTTC. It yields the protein CASSIRTGDGLGEQFF.

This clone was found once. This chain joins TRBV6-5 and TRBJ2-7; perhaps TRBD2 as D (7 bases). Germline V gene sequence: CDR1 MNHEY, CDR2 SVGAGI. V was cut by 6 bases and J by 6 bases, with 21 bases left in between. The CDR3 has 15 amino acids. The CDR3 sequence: CASSSRDMGGLEQYF. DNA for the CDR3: TGTGCCAGCAGCTCCCGGGACATGGGGGGGCTCGAGCAGTACTTC.

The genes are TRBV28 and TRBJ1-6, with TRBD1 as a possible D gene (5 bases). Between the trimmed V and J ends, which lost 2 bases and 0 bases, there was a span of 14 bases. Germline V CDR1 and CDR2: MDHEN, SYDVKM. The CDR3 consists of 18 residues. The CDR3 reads CASSLPGTSSSYNSPLHF. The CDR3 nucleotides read TGTGCCAGCAGTTTACCCGGGACGTCGAGCTCCTATAATTCACCCCTCCACTTT.

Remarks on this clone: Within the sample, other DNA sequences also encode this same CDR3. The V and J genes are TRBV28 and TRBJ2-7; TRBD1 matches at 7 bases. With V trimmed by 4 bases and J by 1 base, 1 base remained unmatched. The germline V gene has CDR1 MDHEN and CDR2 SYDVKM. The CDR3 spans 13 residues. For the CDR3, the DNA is TGTGCCAGCAGTTCGGGACAGTCCTACGAGCAGTACTTC. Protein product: CASSSGQSYEQYF.

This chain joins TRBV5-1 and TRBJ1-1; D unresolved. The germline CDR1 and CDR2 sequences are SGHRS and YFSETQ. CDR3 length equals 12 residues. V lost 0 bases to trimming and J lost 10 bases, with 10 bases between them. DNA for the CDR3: TGCGCCAGCAGCTTGGACAAGGAGGTAGCTTTCTTT. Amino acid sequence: CASSLDKEVAFF.

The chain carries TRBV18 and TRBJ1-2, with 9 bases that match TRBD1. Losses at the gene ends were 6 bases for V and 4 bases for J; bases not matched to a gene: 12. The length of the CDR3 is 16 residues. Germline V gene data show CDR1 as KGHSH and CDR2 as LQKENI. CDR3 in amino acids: CASSRTGTGTTYGYTF. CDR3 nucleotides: TGTGCCAGCTCGCGAACCGGGACAGGGACTACCTATGGCTACACCTTC. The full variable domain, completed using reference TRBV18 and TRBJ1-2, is NAGVMQNPRHLVRRRGQEARLRCSPMKGHSHVYWYRQLPEEGLKFMVYLQKENIIDESGMPKERFSAEFPKEGPSILRIQQVVRGDSAAYFCASSRTGTGTTYGYTFGSGTRLTVV.

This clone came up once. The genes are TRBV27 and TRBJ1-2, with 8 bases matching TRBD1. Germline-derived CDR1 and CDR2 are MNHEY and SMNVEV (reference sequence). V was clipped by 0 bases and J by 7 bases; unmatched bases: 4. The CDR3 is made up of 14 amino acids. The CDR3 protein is CASSLSQGAGGYTF. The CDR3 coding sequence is TGTGCCAGCAGTTTATCCCAGGGGGCTGGTGGCTACACCTTC.

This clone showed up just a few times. The CDR3 DNA sequence: TGTGCCAGCAGCGTAGAGGGCGGATACTATGGCTACACCTTC. It translates to CASSVEGGYYGYTF. The chain links TRBV9 to TRBJ1-2; D is undetermined. Germline V CDR1 and CDR2: SGDLS, YYNGEE. This CDR3 has 14 residues. Trimming stripped 0 bases from V and 3 bases from J, with 9 bases between.